Below are 17 T cell receptor beta chains sequenced from a single sample in a study of Tregs in tolerant kidney transplant recipients. TCRdb's table, derived via immunoSEQ multiplex PCR, lists solely in-frame clones and lacks some. The repertoire holds over 50,000 clones, with around 85% as singletons. Here the sequenced sample was Tregs from blood, taken before the transplant. These receptors were collected from a human donor who received a combined kidney and bone marrow transplant.

This rearrangement joins TRBV11-2 to TRBJ1-2; 9 bases map to TRBD1. The CDR3 spans 15 residues. V was pared by 6 bases and J by 1 base, with 6 bases of the junction left unmatched. Germline CDR1 and CDR2: SGHAT and FQNNGV. CDR3 nucleotide sequence: TGTGCCAGCAGGGTAACAGGGGGCTTTAACTATGGCTACACCTTC. As protein: CASRVTGGFNYGYTF.

This clone was detected once. This chain connects TRBV6-5 to TRBJ2-7, with TRBD1 as a possible D gene (5 bases). This CDR3 is built from 13 residues. The germline V and J ends were trimmed by 1 base and 2 bases, with 6 bases remaining between them. Germline CDR1 and CDR2: MNHEY and SVGAGI. The DNA of the CDR3 is TGTGCCAGCAGTTACTTAGGGGCCTACGAGCAGTACTTC. Its protein product is CASSYLGAYEQYF.

The rearrangement uses TRBV5-6 and TRBJ2-1; D might be TRBD1 (7 bases). V lost 1 base and J 12 bases, leaving 14 bases between the germline ends. The CDR3 totals 13 residues. Germline assignment: CDR1 SGHDT and CDR2 YYEEEE. The CDR3 loop reads CASSLPSRGVQFF. The CDR3 DNA follows: TGTGCCAGCAGCTTGCCTAGCAGGGGGGTGCAGTTCTTC.

This chain links TRBV30 with TRBJ2-5; D remains unclear. The CDR3 is made up of 13 amino acids. Germline V gene sequence: CDR1 GTSNPN, CDR2 SVGIG (reference sequence). V was clipped by 0 bases and J by 5 bases, with 10 bases between them. Here the CDR3 reads CAWSVLLLETQYF. CDR3 sequence (DNA): TGTGCCTGGAGTGTACTCTTGCTGGAGACCCAGTACTTC.

The gene calls are TRBV5-1 and TRBJ1-1; D possibly corresponds to TRBD1 (5 bases). V was pared by 3 bases and J by 1 base, with 13 bases between. This CDR3 spans 15 amino acids. The germline V gene encodes CDR1 SGHRS and CDR2 YFSETQ. CDR3 loop: CASSSAGYTNTEAFF. In DNA form, the CDR3 reads TGCGCCAGCAGCTCTGCAGGGTACACGAACACTGAAGCTTTCTTT. The variable domain in full, with the rest retrieved from reference TRBV5-1 and TRBJ1-1, is KAGVTQTPRYLIKTRGQQVTLSCSPISGHRSVSWYQQTPGQGLQFLFEYFSETQRNKGNFPGRFSGRQFSNSRSEMNVSTLELGDSALYLCASSSAGYTNTEAFFGQGTRLTVV.

This clone came up once. J is TRBJ1-6 and V is TRBV4-3; 7 positions match TRBD1. The CDR3 length is 13 residues. Germline V lookup: CDR1 LGHNA, CDR2 YSLEER. Trimming cost V 4 bases and J 9 bases; bases outside gene matches: 3. This chain's CDR3 is CASSRTGVSPLHF. Written as DNA, the CDR3 is TGCGCCAGCAGCCGAACAGGGGTTTCACCCCTCCACTTT.

The chain has TRBV5-1 and TRBJ1-1; 7 bases map to TRBD1. Trimming took 3 bases from V and 1 from J; bases not matched to a gene: 3. Germline loops: CDR1 SGHRS, CDR2 YFSETQ. This CDR3 has 14 residues. The CDR3 spells CASSSGQKNTEAFF. The CDR3 DNA reads as TGCGCCAGCAGCTCGGGACAGAAGAACACTGAAGCTTTCTTT.

The chain recombines TRBV6-6 with TRBJ1-5, with TRBD1 identical over 8 bases. Germline V gives CDR1 MNHNY, CDR2 SVGAGI (reference sequence). V gave up 6 bases and J gave up 4 bases; unmatched junction bases: 5. This CDR3 is 14 amino acids long. In DNA form, the CDR3 reads TGTGCCAGCAGAGCCACAGGGGGGAATCAGCCCCAGCATTTT. Amino acid sequence: CASRATGGNQPQHF.

The V and J genes are TRBV10-3 and TRBJ1-1; 9 bases match TRBD1. J gave up 5 bases and V 7 bases, and 20 bases lay outside the gene matches. This CDR3 contains 18 residues. Germline V gene sequence: CDR1 ENHRY, CDR2 SYGVKD. CDR3 protein: CAITGSTGTGYPKTEAFF. The DNA of the CDR3 is TGTGCCATCACCGGATCCACCGGGACAGGGTACCCGAAGACTGAAGCTTTCTTT.

Only one count was recorded for this clone. The chain employs TRBV6-1 and TRBJ2-1, with 13 bases that match TRBD2. The V and J ends lost 3 bases and 4 bases, in that order; junction bases with no gene match: 0. This CDR3 has 15 amino acids. Germline CDR1 is MNHNS and CDR2 is SASEGT. CDR3 residues: CASSEGLAGYNEQFF. The CDR3 nucleotides are TGTGCCAGCAGTGAGGGACTAGCGGGATACAATGAGCAGTTCTTC.

This clone occurred once. The J gene is TRBJ1-4, the V gene TRBV21-1; TRBD1, as called in the table, went unchecked against the DNA. TRBV21-1 is marked as a pseudogene. This CDR3 is 16 amino acids long. This CDR3 reads CASSLRTGGIQLELFF. CDR3 bases: TGTGCCAGCAGCCTCCGGACAGGGGGTATTCAGTTAGAACTGTTTTTT.

This clone was seen a few times. The chain combines TRBV5-8 with TRBJ2-4; D remains unclear. Trimming shortened V by 1 base and J by 0 bases, and 5 bases separated the two germline ends. This CDR3 contains 14 residues. CDR1 and CDR2 from the germline V gene are SGHTS and YDEGEE. CDR3 protein: CASSLRVAKNIQYF. CDR3 nucleotide sequence: TGTGCCAGCAGCTTGCGGGTAGCCAAAAACATTCAGTACTTC.

This clone was seen a handful of times. The J gene is TRBJ2-7, the V gene TRBV10-2, with 12 bases that match TRBD2. The CDR3 length is 16 residues. Germline lookup yields CDR1 WSHSY and CDR2 SAAADI. The junction had 5 bases not matched to a gene; V was cut back by 0 bases and J by 5 bases. CDR3 in amino acids: CASSESGLAGYNEQYF. DNA for the CDR3: TGCGCCAGCAGTGAGTCAGGACTAGCGGGATATAACGAGCAGTACTTC.

The chain employs TRBV7-2 and TRBJ1-2; D not resolved. V was shortened by 5 bases and J by 4 bases, with 14 bases between the two germline ends. The length of the CDR3 is 14 residues. In germline, CDR1 is SGHTA, CDR2 FQGNSA. CDR3 DNA: TGTGCCAGCAGCGTGGGGAGCCGAGCCTATGGCTACACCTTC. It encodes CASSVGSRAYGYTF. Together with reference TRBV7-2 and TRBJ1-2, the CDR3 gives the full variable domain: GAGVSQSPSNKVTEKGKDVELRCDPISGHTALYWYRQSLGQGLEFLIYFQGNSAPDKSGLPSDRFSAERTGGSVSTLTIQRTQQEDSAVYLCASSVGSRAYGYTFGSGTRLTVV.

The genes are TRBV18 and TRBJ1-4; 8 bases match TRBD1. The V and J ends lost 6 bases and 8 bases, in that order; junction bases with no gene match: 8. CDR1 and CDR2 from the germline V gene are KGHSH and LQKENI. This CDR3 is 14 amino acids long. The CDR3 reads CASSRGQANEKLFF. The CDR3 nucleotides read TGTGCCAGCTCGCGGGGACAGGCCAACGAAAAACTGTTTTTT.

The J gene is TRBJ1-2, the V gene TRBV6-5; D may be TRBD1 (5 bases). The CDR3 runs 13 residues. With 2 bases removed from V and 4 bases from J, the gap between germline ends came to 8 bases. Germline CDR1 reads MNHEY; CDR2 reads SVGAGI. In nucleotides, the CDR3 is TGTGCCAGCAGTTACGACAGTTCCTATGGCTACACCTTC. Its protein is CASSYDSSYGYTF.

This clone was found a few times. The chain recombines TRBV5-1 with TRBJ2-3, with D possibly matching TRBD1 (6 bases). CDR1 and CDR2 (germline): SGHRS, YFSETQ. The V gene lost 0 bases and the J gene lost 4 bases, with 12 bases spanning the gap. The length of the CDR3 is 15 residues. This CDR3 is CASSLGARGSDTQYF. CDR3 sequence (DNA): TGCGCCAGCAGCTTGGGGGCCAGGGGATCAGATACGCAGTATTTT.